A selection of T cell receptor beta chains follows, all from one sample in a study of early T cells in non-severe SARS-CoV-2 infection. Via MiXCR, TCRdb re-called the 5' RACE reads, giving one row per CDR3 protein. The top ten hold roughly 15% of the sample, which has about 44,000 distinct CDR3 sequences, 10% to 15% seen once. The sequenced sample consisted of whole blood. Receptor source: an adult who was a healthcare worker with PCR-confirmed SARS-CoV-2 infection or an uninfected control (not recorded which). CDR3s include the opening cysteine and the closing phenylalanine or tryptophan. Fields, in order: V gene, clone size, J gene, D gene, CDR3 DNA, CDR3 protein. D genes are given only for firm matches. Expanded clones get a size class; other rows say once, few or many, or leave the size out.

v_call: TRBV5-1; clone_size: few; j_call: TRBJ2-5; d_call: TRBD2; cdr3_nt: TGCGCCAGCAGCTGGGGAAATCAGCGGGAGGAGGAGACCCAGTACTTC; cdr3_aa: CASSWGNQREEETQYF
v_call: TRBV7-2; clone_size: many; j_call: TRBJ2-1; d_call: -; cdr3_nt: TGTGCCAGCAGCGTACGGGGGAGCTCCTACAATGAGCAGTTCTTC; cdr3_aa: CASSVRGSSYNEQFF
v_call: TRBV9; clone_size: many; j_call: TRBJ1-1; d_call: -; cdr3_nt: TGTGCCAGCAGTGTGGTCAAAATTGAAATGGCTTTCTTT; cdr3_aa: CASSVVKIEMAFF
v_call: TRBV19; clone_size: few; j_call: TRBJ1-5; d_call: -; cdr3_nt: TGTGCCAGTGCTGTTAGCAATCAGCCCCAGCATTTT; cdr3_aa: CASAVSNQPQHF
v_call: TRBV7-8; clone_size: many; j_call: TRBJ2-3; d_call: -; cdr3_nt: TGTGCCAGCAGCTTCCTAGTCGATACGCAGTATTTT; cdr3_aa: CASSFLVDTQYF
v_call: TRBV24-1; clone_size: many; j_call: TRBJ2-3; d_call: -; cdr3_nt: TGTGCCACCAGTGACCCCGGACCGGCGGGGCGCACAGATACGCAGTATTTT; cdr3_aa: CATSDPGPAGRTDTQYF
v_call: TRBV28; clone_size: -; j_call: TRBJ2-1; d_call: -; cdr3_nt: TGTGCCAGCAGCTATCCTAGAAGCAATGAGCAGTTCTTC; cdr3_aa: CASSYPRSNEQFF
v_call: TRBV7-9; clone_size: few; j_call: TRBJ2-5; d_call: -; cdr3_nt: TGTGCCAGCAGCTTAGAATCGGTAGCCCAGTACCAAGAGACCCAGTACTTC; cdr3_aa: CASSLESVAQYQETQYF
v_call: TRBV11-2; clone_size: few; j_call: TRBJ2-2; d_call: -; cdr3_nt: TGTGCCAGCAGCACCATCGGTTCTACCGGGGAGCTGTTTTTT; cdr3_aa: CASSTIGSTGELFF
v_call: TRBV19; clone_size: many; j_call: TRBJ1-1; d_call: -; cdr3_nt: TGTGCCAGTAGTATAGGGAGCAACACTGAAGCTTTCTTT; cdr3_aa: CASSIGSNTEAFF
v_call: TRBV28; clone_size: few; j_call: TRBJ1-2; d_call: -; cdr3_nt: TGTGCCAGCAGCCCCGAGGGCAGGTACTATGGCTACACCTTC; cdr3_aa: CASSPEGRYYGYTF
v_call: TRBV4-1; clone_size: many; j_call: TRBJ1-1; d_call: -; cdr3_nt: TGCGCCAGCAGCCAAGGCAGCCGAGGTGCGAACACTGAAGCTTTCTTT; cdr3_aa: CASSQGSRGANTEAFF
v_call: TRBV7-9; clone_size: many; j_call: TRBJ2-3; d_call: TRBD2; cdr3_nt: TGTGCCAGCAGCTTACCCCTAGCGGGGACCTCAGATACGCAGTATTTT; cdr3_aa: CASSLPLAGTSDTQYF
v_call: TRBV30; clone_size: many; j_call: TRBJ1-5; d_call: -; cdr3_nt: TGTGCCTGGAGTGTAGGGGTCGGTAATCAGCCCCAGCATTTT; cdr3_aa: CAWSVGVGNQPQHF
v_call: TRBV20-1; clone_size: many; j_call: TRBJ2-1; d_call: TRBD2; cdr3_nt: TGCAGTGCTAGAGGTCCAGCGGGAGGGCGTTATGAGCAGTTCTTC; cdr3_aa: CSARGPAGGRYEQFF
v_call: TRBV7-9; clone_size: few; j_call: TRBJ2-7; d_call: -; cdr3_nt: TGTGCCAGCAGCTTATTGGCGTACGAGCAGTACTTC; cdr3_aa: CASSLLAYEQYF
v_call: TRBV4-3; clone_size: many; j_call: TRBJ2-7; d_call: TRBD1; cdr3_nt: TGCGCCAGCAGCCAAGGGGACAGGGGGGTTTACGAGCAGTACTTC; cdr3_aa: CASSQGDRGVYEQYF
v_call: TRBV24-1; clone_size: many; j_call: TRBJ2-3; d_call: TRBD1; cdr3_nt: TGTGCCACCAGTGATCGGGACAGGGGTCCAGATACGCAGTATTTT; cdr3_aa: CATSDRDRGPDTQYF
v_call: TRBV7-2; clone_size: many; j_call: TRBJ2-7; d_call: -; cdr3_nt: TGTGCCAGCAGCTTAGAATGGAGCTACGAGCAGTACTTC; cdr3_aa: CASSLEWSYEQYF
v_call: TRBV6-2/TRBV6-3; clone_size: -; j_call: TRBJ2-3; d_call: TRBD2; cdr3_nt: TGTGCCAGCAGTCTAGCGGGAGTAATGACAGATACGCAGTATTTT; cdr3_aa: CASSLAGVMTDTQYF
v_call: TRBV7-2; clone_size: -; j_call: TRBJ2-3; d_call: TRBD2; cdr3_nt: TGTGCCAGCAGCTTACTAGCGGCCTCAGATACGCAGTATTTT; cdr3_aa: CASSLLAASDTQYF
v_call: TRBV6-5; clone_size: -; j_call: TRBJ2-5; d_call: -; cdr3_nt: TGTGCCAACAGTTACTCTTGGGGCGGGGAGACCCAGTACTTC; cdr3_aa: CANSYSWGGETQYF
v_call: TRBV19; clone_size: many; j_call: TRBJ1-5; d_call: -; cdr3_nt: TGTGCCAGTAGTATGGCGTCTAGCAATCAGCCCCAGCATTTT; cdr3_aa: CASSMASSNQPQHF
v_call: TRBV30; clone_size: -; j_call: TRBJ1-4; d_call: -; cdr3_nt: TGTGCCTGGAGGGAAGAGGAAAAACTGTTTTTT; cdr3_aa: CAWREEEKLFF
v_call: TRBV12-3/TRBV12-4; clone_size: many; j_call: TRBJ2-3; d_call: -; cdr3_nt: TGTGCCACCCGAGAGGGAGGAGATACGCAGTATTTT; cdr3_aa: CATREGGDTQYF
v_call: TRBV6-2/TRBV6-3; clone_size: many; j_call: TRBJ1-5; d_call: -; cdr3_nt: TGTGCCAGCCACCCTGTGGGGCAGCCCCAGCATTTT; cdr3_aa: CASHPVGQPQHF
v_call: TRBV6-5; clone_size: -; j_call: TRBJ2-1; d_call: TRBD2; cdr3_nt: TGTGCCAGCAGCCAACTCCGGGGGGGCAAAGGTGAGCAGTTCTTC; cdr3_aa: CASSQLRGGKGEQFF
v_call: TRBV29-1; clone_size: many; j_call: TRBJ2-1; d_call: TRBD1; cdr3_nt: TGCAGCGTTATCATTGGGAGACAGGGGAAAAACAATGAGCAGTTCTTC; cdr3_aa: CSVIIGRQGKNNEQFF
v_call: TRBV11-3; clone_size: few; j_call: TRBJ2-6; d_call: -; cdr3_nt: TGTGCCAGCAGCTTAGATCTTTTAGTCTCCTCTGGGGCCAACGTCCTGACTTTC; cdr3_aa: CASSLDLLVSSGANVLTF
v_call: TRBV24-1; clone_size: many; j_call: TRBJ2-1; d_call: TRBD2; cdr3_nt: TGTGCCACCAGTGTCCCTAGCGGGGCCTACAATGAGCAGTTCTTC; cdr3_aa: CATSVPSGAYNEQFF
v_call: TRBV29-1; clone_size: -; j_call: TRBJ2-5; d_call: -; cdr3_nt: TGCAGCGGGAGGCGGGGTCAAGAGACCCAGTACTTC; cdr3_aa: CSGRRGQETQYF
v_call: TRBV20-1; clone_size: few; j_call: TRBJ2-1; d_call: TRBD2; cdr3_nt: TGCAGTGCTAGACGGACTAGCGGGGGCCCCGAGCAGTTCTTC; cdr3_aa: CSARRTSGGPEQFF
v_call: TRBV7-2; clone_size: -; j_call: TRBJ2-7; d_call: -; cdr3_nt: TGTGCCAGCAGCCGAAACGAGCAGGGATTCTACGAGCAGTACTTC; cdr3_aa: CASSRNEQGFYEQYF
v_call: TRBV7-3; clone_size: many; j_call: TRBJ1-1; d_call: -; cdr3_nt: TGTGCCAGCAGCCGAGGACCTAACACTGAAGCTTTCTTT; cdr3_aa: CASSRGPNTEAFF
v_call: TRBV20-1; clone_size: many; j_call: TRBJ2-5; d_call: -; cdr3_nt: TGCAGTGCTAGAGTCGGAACCCAGTACTTC; cdr3_aa: CSARVGTQYF
v_call: TRBV2; clone_size: many; j_call: TRBJ1-4; d_call: -; cdr3_nt: TGTGCCAGCAGTGACCGGGGCTTCAAACTGTTTTTT; cdr3_aa: CASSDRGFKLFF
v_call: TRBV29-1; clone_size: -; j_call: TRBJ2-6; d_call: TRBD1; cdr3_nt: TGCAGCGCAAGGACAGGCAACTCTGGGGCCAACGTCCTGACTTTC; cdr3_aa: CSARTGNSGANVLTF
v_call: TRBV4-2; clone_size: many; j_call: TRBJ2-7; d_call: -; cdr3_nt: TGTGCCAGCAGCCAAGATCCCAGGACCCCCTACGAGCAGTACTTC; cdr3_aa: CASSQDPRTPYEQYF
v_call: TRBV12-3/TRBV12-4; clone_size: -; j_call: TRBJ2-2; d_call: -; cdr3_nt: TGTGCCAGCAGTTCTCAGCCCACCGGGGAGCTGTTTTTT; cdr3_aa: CASSSQPTGELFF
v_call: TRBV7-9; clone_size: many; j_call: TRBJ2-5; d_call: TRBD2; cdr3_nt: TGTGCCAGCAGCTTAGGGACTAGCGGGGTGACCCAGTACTTC; cdr3_aa: CASSLGTSGVTQYF
v_call: TRBV6-1; clone_size: many; j_call: TRBJ2-7; d_call: -; cdr3_nt: TGTGCCAGCAGGGAGGCACAACACGACGAGCAGTACTTC; cdr3_aa: CASREAQHDEQYF
v_call: TRBV20-1; clone_size: few; j_call: TRBJ2-2; d_call: TRBD2; cdr3_nt: TGCAGTGCTCAGCGGGGGAAGAACACCGGGGAGCTGTTTTTT; cdr3_aa: CSAQRGKNTGELFF
v_call: TRBV10-3; clone_size: few; j_call: TRBJ2-3; d_call: TRBD2; cdr3_nt: TGTGCCATCAGTGGCGGGGGGACTAGCACAGATACGCAGTATTTT; cdr3_aa: CAISGGGTSTDTQYF
v_call: TRBV27; clone_size: many; j_call: TRBJ2-2; d_call: TRBD1; cdr3_nt: TGTGCCAGCAGTACCACAGGGGGCACCTTAACCGGGGAGCTGTTTTTT; cdr3_aa: CASSTTGGTLTGELFF
v_call: TRBV5-6; clone_size: few; j_call: TRBJ2-1; d_call: TRBD2; cdr3_nt: TGTGCCAGCAGCTTGCGTGGACTAGCGAGAAATGAGCAGTTCTTC; cdr3_aa: CASSLRGLARNEQFF
v_call: TRBV6-1; clone_size: many; j_call: TRBJ2-1; d_call: -; cdr3_nt: TGTGCCAGCAGTGCCCCGGGGCTAGGACCTCAGCAGTTCTTC; cdr3_aa: CASSAPGLGPQQFF
v_call: TRBV11-2; clone_size: few; j_call: TRBJ1-1; d_call: -; cdr3_nt: TGTGCCAGCAGCTGGACAGAAGACACTGAAGCTTTCTTT; cdr3_aa: CASSWTEDTEAFF
v_call: TRBV7-2; clone_size: few; j_call: TRBJ1-4; d_call: TRBD1; cdr3_nt: TGTGCCAGCAGCTTAGGGGGACAGGGGGCCTTTAATGAAAAACTGTTTTTT; cdr3_aa: CASSLGGQGAFNEKLFF
v_call: TRBV20-1; clone_size: many; j_call: TRBJ2-3; d_call: -; cdr3_nt: TGCAGTGCTAGAATTGATACGCAGTATTTT; cdr3_aa: CSARIDTQYF
v_call: TRBV11-2; clone_size: many; j_call: TRBJ2-7; d_call: -; cdr3_nt: TGTGCCAGCAGCACGGGACCTTCCTACGAGCAGTACTTC; cdr3_aa: CASSTGPSYEQYF
v_call: TRBV20-1; clone_size: -; j_call: TRBJ2-7; d_call: -; cdr3_nt: TGCAGTGCTAGTGATATTCTCTCCTCCTACGAGCAGTACTTC; cdr3_aa: CSASDILSSYEQYF
v_call: TRBV4-1; clone_size: many; j_call: TRBJ2-1; d_call: TRBD2; cdr3_nt: TGCGCCAGCAGGAAAGGACTAGCGACGGGTGAGCAGTTCTTC; cdr3_aa: CASRKGLATGEQFF
v_call: TRBV28; clone_size: -; j_call: TRBJ1-2; d_call: -; cdr3_nt: TGTGCCAGCAGTCAAATAGAGGATGGCTACACCTTC; cdr3_aa: CASSQIEDGYTF
v_call: TRBV6-2/TRBV6-3; clone_size: -; j_call: TRBJ2-5; d_call: TRBD2; cdr3_nt: TGTGCCAGCGAACTAGCGGCAAGTTCCCAAGAGACCCAGTACTTC; cdr3_aa: CASELAASSQETQYF
v_call: TRBV20-1; clone_size: -; j_call: TRBJ2-1; d_call: -; cdr3_nt: TGCAGTGCAACAACTCTCAATGAGCAGTTCTTC; cdr3_aa: CSATTLNEQFF
v_call: TRBV6-2/TRBV6-3; clone_size: -; j_call: TRBJ2-7; d_call: -; cdr3_nt: TGTGCCAGCAGCCGCGCAGGGGCCTACGAGCAGTACTTC; cdr3_aa: CASSRAGAYEQYF
v_call: TRBV4-3; clone_size: many; j_call: TRBJ1-4; d_call: TRBD1; cdr3_nt: TGCGCCAGCGGAGGGGGCGCAGAAAAACTGTTTTTT; cdr3_aa: CASGGGAEKLFF
v_call: TRBV7-9; clone_size: many; j_call: TRBJ2-1; d_call: TRBD1; cdr3_nt: TGTGCCAGCAGCTGGGGACAGGGATCAGGCAATGAGCAGTTCTTC; cdr3_aa: CASSWGQGSGNEQFF